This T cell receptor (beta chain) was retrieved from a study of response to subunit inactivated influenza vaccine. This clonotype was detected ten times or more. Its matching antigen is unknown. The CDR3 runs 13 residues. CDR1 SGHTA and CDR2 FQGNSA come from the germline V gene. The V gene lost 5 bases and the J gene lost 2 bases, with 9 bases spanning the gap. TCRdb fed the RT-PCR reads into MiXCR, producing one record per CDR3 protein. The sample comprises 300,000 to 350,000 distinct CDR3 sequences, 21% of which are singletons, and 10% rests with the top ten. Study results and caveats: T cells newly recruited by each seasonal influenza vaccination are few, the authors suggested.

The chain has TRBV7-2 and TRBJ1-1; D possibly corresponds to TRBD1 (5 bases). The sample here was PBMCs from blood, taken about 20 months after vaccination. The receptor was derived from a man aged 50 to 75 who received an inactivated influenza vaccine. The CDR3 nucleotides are TGTGCCAGCAGCCAGAGGGGTAACACTGAAGCTTTCTTT. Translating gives CASSQRGNTEAFF.